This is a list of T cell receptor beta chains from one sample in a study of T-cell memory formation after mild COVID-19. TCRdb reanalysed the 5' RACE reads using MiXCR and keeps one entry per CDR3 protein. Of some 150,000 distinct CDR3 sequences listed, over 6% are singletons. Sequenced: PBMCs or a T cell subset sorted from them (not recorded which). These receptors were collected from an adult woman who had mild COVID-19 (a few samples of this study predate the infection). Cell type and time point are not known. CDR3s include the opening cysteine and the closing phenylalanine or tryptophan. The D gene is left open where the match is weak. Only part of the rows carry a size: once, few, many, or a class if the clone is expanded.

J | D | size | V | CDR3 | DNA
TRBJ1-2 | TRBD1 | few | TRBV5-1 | CASSLGGQGSARGYTF | TGCGCCAGCAGCTTGGGTGGACAGGGGTCGGCTAGAGGCTACACCTTC
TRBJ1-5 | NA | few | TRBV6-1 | CASLGGRRDGNQPQHF | TGTGCCAGCCTAGGCGGGCGGAGGGACGGCAATCAGCCCCAGCATTTT
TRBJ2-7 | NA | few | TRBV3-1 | CASSRLVGSYEQYF | TGTGCCAGCAGCCGATTGGTGGGCTCCTACGAGCAGTACTTC
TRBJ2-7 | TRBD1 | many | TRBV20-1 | CSATSPGQGGIEQYF | TGCAGTGCGACGTCACCGGGACAGGGAGGCATCGAGCAGTACTTC
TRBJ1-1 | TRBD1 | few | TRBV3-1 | CASSQGGRGYTEAFF | TGTGCCAGCAGCCAAGGAGGCAGGGGGTATACTGAAGCTTTCTTT
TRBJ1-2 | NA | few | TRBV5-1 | CASSLGMTGNYGYTF | TGCGCCAGCAGCTTGGGAATGACAGGCAACTATGGCTACACCTTC
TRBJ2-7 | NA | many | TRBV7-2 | CASSLSVLWEQYF | TGTGCCAGCAGCTTAAGCGTTTTGTGGGAGCAGTACTTC
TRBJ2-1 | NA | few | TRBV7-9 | CASSLDSSGIYNEQFF | TGTGCCAGCAGCTTAGATTCCAGCGGAATCTACAATGAGCAGTTCTTC
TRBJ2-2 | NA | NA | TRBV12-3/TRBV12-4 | CASSSTSGELFF | TGTGCCAGCAGCTCCACCTCCGGGGAGCTGTTTTTT
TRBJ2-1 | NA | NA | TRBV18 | CASSPAVRNEQFF | TGTGCCAGCTCACCCGCGGTGAGAAATGAGCAGTTCTTC
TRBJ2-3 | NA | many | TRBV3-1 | CASSQALSGDTQYF | TGTGCCAGCAGCCAAGCTCTATCCGGAGATACGCAGTATTTT
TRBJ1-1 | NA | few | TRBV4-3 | CASSQDPLGNTEAFF | TGCGCCAGCAGCCAAGACCCATTGGGGAACACTGAAGCTTTCTTT
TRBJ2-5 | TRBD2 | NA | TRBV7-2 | CASSSGGAPETQYF | TGTGCCAGCAGCTCCGGGGGGGCCCCAGAGACCCAGTACTTC